These 3 T cell receptor beta chains share one sample of origin, sequenced in a study of Graves' ophthalmopathy and Graves' hyperthyroidism. From RNA, the CDR3 regions of TCR beta chains were amplified and sequenced. HTBI-primed first-round RT-PCR preceded second-round multiplex PCR. MiXCR, applied by TCRdb to the multiplex PCR reads, yields one record per CDR3 protein. This sample has 350,000 to 400,000 distinct CDR3 sequences, with around 18% found just once. The sequenced material came from peripheral blood. The receptors were gathered from a woman under 30 with Graves' ophthalmopathy.

This clonotype was seen at least ten times. CDR3 loop: CASSEFSMNTEAFF. CDR3 sequence (DNA): TGTGCCAGCAGTGAATTTAGCATGAACACTGAAGCTTTCTTT. This chain connects TRBV6-1 to TRBJ1-1; D remains unclear. The CDR3 is 14 amino acids. The ends were cut back, 2 bases at V and 0 bases at J, with 7 bases in the middle. Germline V gene lookup returns CDR1 MNHNS and CDR2 SASEGT.

This clonotype has a count of ten or more. The chain uses TRBV30 and TRBJ1-2; possibly TRBD1 for D (5 bases). Trimming removed 1 base at V and 8 bases at J, with 14 bases between. The germline V gene encodes CDR1 GTSNPN and CDR2 SVGIG (reference sequence). The CDR3 loop spans 13 amino acids. CDR3 nucleotides: TGTGCCTGGAGTGGACTGGGGGGAGGAGGCTACACCTTC. As protein: CAWSGLGGGGYTF.

The chain recombines TRBV19 with TRBJ1-1; D not resolved. This CDR3 contains 14 residues. Germline V gives CDR1 LNHDA, CDR2 SQIVND (reference sequence). V lost 3 bases to trimming and J lost 5 bases, with 13 bases between them. The DNA of the CDR3 is TGTGCCAGTAGTATTAATGGGAGGAGGACTGAAGCTTTCTTT. Its translation: CASSINGRRTEAFF.